This TCR beta chain comes out of a study of post-analysis software for immune sequencing data (dated by TCRdb to 2013 to 2016). Notes on the research overall: Relapsing-remitting, secondary progressive and progressive-relapsing multiple sclerosis were recorded as disease courses, and subtype annotation was lacking for some patients. The patient repertoires were compared against approximately ten previously published healthy control repertoires obtained from donors aged 6 to 25 years. A subset of samples was prepared in parallel using single-end sample barcoding, then pooled and co-amplified after Illumina adapter ligation. Study-wide conclusions, independent of this receptor: Significantly lower normalized Chao1 diversity was found in multiple sclerosis patients than in controls, suggesting substantial peripheral T-cell clonal expansion. The control group was slightly older than the multiple sclerosis patient group. When samples were clustered directly using the F measure, samples prepared in the same batch co-clustered strongly, which prompted a batch-effect correction. Significantly higher frequencies in patients than in controls were found for about five TRBV segments, including TRBV5-6, TRBV5-1 and TRBV20-1.

Reading from cysteine to phenylalanine, the CDR3 counts 14 amino acids. Only CDR3 DNA remains: 42 bases, in frame from the first base. The library was generated by PCR. Sequenced on an Illumina HiSeq 2500. Unique molecular identifiers were incorporated into TCR beta cDNA libraries to reduce PCR and sequencing biases. Every 1 to 10 million input T cells yielded 500,000 or so cDNA molecules, meaning each molecule approximated one T cell. The patient libraries were prepared and sequenced using the same protocol as the earlier healthy control dataset. Within a given batch, samples were prepared together, multiplexed and sequenced on the same HiSeq lane. The paper's data handling went like this. Raw barcoded reads were processed with MIGEC, and single-read molecular identifier groups were discarded before consensus assembly and CDR3 extraction. Clonotype tables were post-analysed with VDJtools, and diversity was normalized by down-sampling all datasets to the smallest sample size. Repertoire overlap clustering matched CDR3 amino acid but not nucleotide sequences to correct batch-related cross-sample contamination. TCRdb passed the public sequencing reads through fastp at Q25 and MiXCR, retaining productive beta sequences. When rows share a CDR3 protein, they turn into one entry using the most common DNA and genes. The V and J calls and clone size are TCRdb's, not the authors'. Recorded for this sample are about 770,000 distinct CDR3 sequences; 46% of them occurred a single time. Roughly 4.5% of the sample lies in the top ten.

TCR beta repertoires were profiled from peripheral blood of under 15 young patients with multiple sclerosis to demonstrate the VDJtools post-analysis software. The multiple sclerosis patients were children and adolescents ranging in age from roughly 6 to 15 years. Worth noting for this clonotype: The antigen this receptor binds is unknown. Qualities for individual bases were not recorded, and no much larger clone is one base off.

Specimen: blood. The sequence is built from TRBV12-3 or TRBV12-4 and TRBJ2-4, and TRBD1 aligns with 9 junction nucleotides. Judging by the DNA end, TRBJ2-7 fits better; the J call may be wrong. The receptor was isolated from a girl aged 5-17 years with multiple sclerosis. The DNA sequence is as follows: TGTGCCAGCAATGGAGAGACAGGGGGGAACGAGCAGTACTTC. Its amino acids are CASNGETGGNEQYF.